Shown below are 10 T cell receptor beta chains from a single sample sequenced in a study of blood T cell repertoires in COVID-19. Profiled with immunoSEQ multiplex PCR; TCRdb holds only in-frame clones, not every one. This sample has about 330,000 clones, with around 90% found just once. The sequencing input was PBMCs or T cells enriched from blood (not recorded which). These TCRs come from a woman aged 30 to 39 who had recovered from COVID-19.

This chain links TRBV28 with TRBJ2-3, with 8 bases lining up with TRBD2. This CDR3 contains 13 residues. CDR1 and CDR2 (germline): MDHEN, SYDVKM. The junction had 2 bases not matched to a gene; V was cut back by 7 bases and J by 2 bases. In nucleotides, the CDR3 is TGTGCCAGCACGGGACTAGTCACAGATACGCAGTATTTT. As protein: CASTGLVTDTQYF.

The rearrangement joins TRBV3-1 (or the pseudogene TRBV3-2) to TRBJ1-5; D unresolved. Trimming removed 0 bases from V and 12 bases from J, with 12 bases in between. Germline CDR1 reads LGHDT; CDR2 reads YNNKEL (reference sequence). The CDR3 runs 13 residues. CDR3 coding DNA: TGTGCCAGCAGCCAAGATCGGAGGGCGAGCCAGCATTTT. Translated, it gives CASSQDRRASQHF.

As concerns this clone: The sample has other DNA sequences that encode this CDR3 too. The rearrangement joins TRBV12-5 to TRBJ2-1, with 7 positions matching TRBD2. The CDR3 loop spans 13 amino acids. Losses at the gene ends were 1 base for V and 7 bases for J; bases not matched to a gene: 1. Germline lookup yields CDR1 LGHNT and CDR2 FRNRAP. In nucleotides, the CDR3 is TGTGCTAGTGGTTTGGCGGGAGGTAATGAGCAGTTCTTC. Its translation is CASGLAGGNEQFF.

The chain carries TRBV20-1 and TRBJ1-2, with D perhaps TRBD1 (5 bases). Germline CDR1 DFQATT, CDR2 SNEGSKA (reference sequence). The CDR3 is 13 amino acids. V gave up 3 bases and J gave up 8 bases, with 16 bases separating them. The CDR3 here is CSASPTPGGGYTF. CDR3 coding DNA: TGCAGTGCTAGTCCTACCCCGGGGGGGGGCTACACCTTC.

This clone was recorded a few times. This rearrangement joins TRBV19 to TRBJ1-4; the D gene is possibly TRBD1 (5 bases). Germline CDR1 LNHDA, CDR2 SQIVND (reference sequence). With 5 bases removed from V and 10 bases from J, the gap between germline ends came to 23 bases. The CDR3 spans 16 residues. CDR3 nucleotide sequence: TGTGCCAGTAGTTCCTCCTGGGGGGGTCTTTCCGGAAAACTGTTTTTT. Translated, it gives CASSSSWGGLSGKLFF.

This chain connects TRBV10-3 to TRBJ1-2; the D gene is possibly TRBD1 (6 bases). Between the trimmed V and J ends, which lost 0 bases and 5 bases, there was a span of 10 bases. The CDR3 sequence is 14 residues long. The V gene's germline CDR1 is ENHRY and CDR2 SYGVKD. The CDR3 bases are TGTGCCATCAGTGAGTCTCCAGGGGAGTATGGCTACACCTTC. It codes for CAISESPGEYGYTF.

The chain recombines TRBV28 with TRBJ2-1; no clear D gene. The CDR3 has 11 amino acids. Trimming took 7 bases from V and 4 from J, leaving 5 bases between them. From germline, CDR1 is MDHEN and CDR2 SYDVKM. The CDR3 nucleotides read TGTGCCAGCACCCTTTACAATGAGCAGTTCTTC. Its translation: CASTLYNEQFF.

This sequence joins TRBV18 and TRBJ2-2, with D tentatively TRBD2 (6 bases). The CDR3 contains 16 residues. The germline CDR1 and CDR2 sequences are KGHSH and LQKENI. The V gene lost 4 bases and the J gene lost 1 base, with 13 bases spanning the gap. As DNA, the CDR3 is TGTGCCAGCTCACAGTCTGGGACTTTGAACACCGGGGAGCTGTTTTTT. This translates into CASSQSGTLNTGELFF.

The chain recombines TRBV4-3 with TRBJ2-5; 10 positions agree with TRBD2. CDR1 is LGHNA, CDR2 YSLEER, per germline. This CDR3 has 16 amino acids. V trimming: 6 bases; J trimming: 5 bases; junction bases outside the gene matches: 12. The CDR3 sequence: CASRPTSGDHPETQYF. The DNA for the CDR3 is TGCGCCAGCAGACCCACTAGCGGGGACCACCCCGAGACCCAGTACTTC.

The genes are TRBV5-1 and TRBJ2-7; D is possibly TRBD2 (6 bases). Trimming cost V 0 bases and J 5 bases, with 15 bases left between them. This CDR3 is 15 amino acids long. Per the germline V gene, CDR1 is SGHRS and CDR2 is YFSETQ. CDR3 residues: CASSLGGAGIHEQYF. For the CDR3, the DNA is TGCGCCAGCAGCTTGGGCGGGGCAGGGATCCACGAGCAGTACTTC. Full variable domain (rest looked up from reference TRBV5-1 and TRBJ2-7): KAGVTQTPRYLIKTRGQQVTLSCSPISGHRSVSWYQQTPGQGLQFLFEYFSETQRNKGNFPGRFSGRQFSNSRSEMNVSTLELGDSALYLCASSLGGAGIHEQYFGPGTRLTVT.